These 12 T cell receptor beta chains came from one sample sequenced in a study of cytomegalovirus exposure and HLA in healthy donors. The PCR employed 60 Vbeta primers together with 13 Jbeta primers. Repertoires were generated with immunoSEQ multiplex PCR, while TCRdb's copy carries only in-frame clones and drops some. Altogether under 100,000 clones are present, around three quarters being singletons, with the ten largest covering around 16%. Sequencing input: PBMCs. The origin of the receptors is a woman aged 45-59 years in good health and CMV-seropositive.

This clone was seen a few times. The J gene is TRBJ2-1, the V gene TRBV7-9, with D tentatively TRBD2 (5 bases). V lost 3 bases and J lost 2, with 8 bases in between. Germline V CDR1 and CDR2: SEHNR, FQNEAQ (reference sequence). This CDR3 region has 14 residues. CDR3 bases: TGTGCCAGCAGCTTCCTGCGGGCCTACAATGAGCAGTTCTTC. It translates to CASSFLRAYNEQFF.

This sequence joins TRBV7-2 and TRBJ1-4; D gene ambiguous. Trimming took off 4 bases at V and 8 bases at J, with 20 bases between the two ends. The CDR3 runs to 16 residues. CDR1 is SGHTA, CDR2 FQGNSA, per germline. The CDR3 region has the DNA TGTGCCAGCAGCTACTTAACGGGTGCCCCAAAGGAAAAACTGTTTTTT. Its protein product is CASSYLTGAPKEKLFF.

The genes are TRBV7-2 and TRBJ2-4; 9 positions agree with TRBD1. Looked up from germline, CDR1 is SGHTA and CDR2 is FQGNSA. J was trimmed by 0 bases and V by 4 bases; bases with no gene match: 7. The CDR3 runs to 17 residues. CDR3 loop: CASSWTGAFLAKNIQYF. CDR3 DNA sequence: TGTGCCAGCAGCTGGACAGGGGCCTTCTTAGCCAAAAACATTCAGTACTTC.

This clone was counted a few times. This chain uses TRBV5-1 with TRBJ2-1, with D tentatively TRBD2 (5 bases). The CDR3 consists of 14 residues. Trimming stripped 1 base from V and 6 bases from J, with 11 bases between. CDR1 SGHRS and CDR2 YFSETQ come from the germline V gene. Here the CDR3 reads CASSLSTTTNEQFF. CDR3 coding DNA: TGCGCCAGCAGCTTGTCGACTACAACCAATGAGCAGTTCTTC.

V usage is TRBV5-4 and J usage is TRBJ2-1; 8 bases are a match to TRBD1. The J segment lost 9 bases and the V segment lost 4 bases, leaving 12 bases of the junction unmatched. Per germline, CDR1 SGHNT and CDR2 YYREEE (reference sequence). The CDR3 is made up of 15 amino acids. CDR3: CASSLDRGDLGEQFF. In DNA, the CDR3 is TGTGCCAGCAGCCTAGACAGGGGAGACCTGGGTGAGCAGTTCTTC.

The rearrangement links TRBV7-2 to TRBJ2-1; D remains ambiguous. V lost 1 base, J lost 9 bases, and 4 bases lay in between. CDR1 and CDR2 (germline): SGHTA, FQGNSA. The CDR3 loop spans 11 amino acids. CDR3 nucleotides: TGTGCCAGCAGCTTAGGAGGTGAGCAGTTCTTC. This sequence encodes CASSLGGEQFF.

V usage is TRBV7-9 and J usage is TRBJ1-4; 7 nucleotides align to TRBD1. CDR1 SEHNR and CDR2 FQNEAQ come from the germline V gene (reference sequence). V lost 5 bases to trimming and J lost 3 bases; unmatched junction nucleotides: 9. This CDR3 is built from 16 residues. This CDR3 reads CASSRTTGAANEKLFF. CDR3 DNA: TGTGCCAGCAGCCGCACCACAGGGGCCGCTAATGAAAAACTGTTTTTT. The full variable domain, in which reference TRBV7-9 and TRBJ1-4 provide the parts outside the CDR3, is DTGVSQNPRHKITKRGQNVTFRCDPISEHNRLYWYRQTLGQGPEFLTYFQNEAQLEKSRLLSDRFSAERPKGSFSTLEIQRTEQGDSAMYLCASSRTTGAANEKLFFGSGTQLSVL.

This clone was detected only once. CDR3 sequence reads: CASSVYRVGEKLFF. DNA of the CDR3: TGTGCCAGCAGTGTTTACAGGGTTGGGGAAAAACTGTTTTTT. V usage is TRBV6-1 and J usage is TRBJ1-4; perhaps TRBD1 as D (6 bases). CDR1 and CDR2 from the germline V gene are MNHNS and SASEGT. The V and J ends lost 4 bases and 8 bases respectively, with 14 bases between them. This CDR3 has 14 residues.

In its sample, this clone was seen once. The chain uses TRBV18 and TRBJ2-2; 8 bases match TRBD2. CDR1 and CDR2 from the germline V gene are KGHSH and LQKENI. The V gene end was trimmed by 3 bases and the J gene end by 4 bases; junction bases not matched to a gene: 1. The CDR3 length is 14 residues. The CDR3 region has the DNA TGTGCCAGCTCACCGGCGGGGGGCACCGGGGAGCTGTTTTTT. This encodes CASSPAGGTGELFF.

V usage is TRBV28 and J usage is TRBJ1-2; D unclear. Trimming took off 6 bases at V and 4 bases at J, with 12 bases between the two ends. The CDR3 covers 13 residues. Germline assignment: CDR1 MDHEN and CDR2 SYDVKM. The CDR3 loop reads CASSLSAIYGYTF. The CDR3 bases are TGTGCCAGCAGCCTCAGTGCAATCTATGGCTACACCTTC.

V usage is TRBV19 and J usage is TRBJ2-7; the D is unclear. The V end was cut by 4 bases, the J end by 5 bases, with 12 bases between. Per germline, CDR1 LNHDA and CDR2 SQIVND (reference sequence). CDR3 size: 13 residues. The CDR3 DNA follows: TGTGCCAGTAGTACCCCACCAACACACGAGCAGTACTTC. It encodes CASSTPPTHEQYF.

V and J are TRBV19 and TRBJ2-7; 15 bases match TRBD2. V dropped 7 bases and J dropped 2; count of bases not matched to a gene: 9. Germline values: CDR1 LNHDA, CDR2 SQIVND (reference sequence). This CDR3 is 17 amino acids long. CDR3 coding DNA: TGTGCCAGTATTCCGGGACTAGCGGGAGGTAGGCCCTACGAGCAGTACTTC. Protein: CASIPGLAGGRPYEQYF.